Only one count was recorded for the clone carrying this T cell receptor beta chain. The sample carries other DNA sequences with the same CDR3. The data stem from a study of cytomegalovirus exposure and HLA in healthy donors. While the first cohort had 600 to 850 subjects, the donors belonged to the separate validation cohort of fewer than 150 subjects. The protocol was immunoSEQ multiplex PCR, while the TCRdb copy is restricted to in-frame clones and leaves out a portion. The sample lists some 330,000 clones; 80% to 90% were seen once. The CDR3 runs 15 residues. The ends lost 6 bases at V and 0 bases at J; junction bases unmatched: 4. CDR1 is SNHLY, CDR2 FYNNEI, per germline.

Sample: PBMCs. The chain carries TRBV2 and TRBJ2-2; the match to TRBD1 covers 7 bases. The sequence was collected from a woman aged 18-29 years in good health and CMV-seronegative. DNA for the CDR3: TGTGCCAGCAGCCCCGGGACAGCGAACACCGGGGAGCTGTTTTTT. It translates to CASSPGTANTGELFF.